A single sample gave rise to the 14 T cell receptor beta chains below, sequenced in a study of blood T cell repertoires in COVID-19. The protocol was immunoSEQ multiplex PCR, while the TCRdb copy is restricted to in-frame clones and leaves out a portion. This sample has about 300,000 clones, with 87% found just once. The sequencing input was peripheral blood. Every receptor here comes from a man aged 18-30 years with active or convalescent COVID-19.

This chain links TRBV27 with TRBJ2-1; no clear D gene. CDR3 length equals 13 residues. The germline gives CDR1 MNHEY, CDR2 SMNVEV (reference sequence). With 4 bases removed from V and 4 bases from J, the gap between germline ends came to 8 bases. CDR3 region: CASSWAVYNEQFF. For the CDR3, the DNA is TGTGCCAGCAGTTGGGCTGTATACAATGAGCAGTTCTTC.

The V and J genes are TRBV28 and TRBJ2-7, with 7 bases fitting TRBD1. The CDR3 spans 15 residues. The V segment lost 4 bases and the J segment 3 bases; nucleotides outside the gene matches: 9. The germline gives CDR1 MDHEN, CDR2 SYDVKM. CDR3 nucleotides: TGTGCCAGCAGTTCCAGAGGGGGCCTAGACTACGAGCAGTACTTC. This codes for CASSSRGGLDYEQYF.

This clone has only one observation. This chain joins TRBV6-5 and TRBJ2-7; D is unresolved. Trimming took off 10 bases at V and 1 base at J, with 8 bases between the two ends. This CDR3 contains 11 residues. Germline CDR1 MNHEY, CDR2 SVGAGI. The CDR3 DNA is TGTGCCACAACAGTATCCTACGAGCAGTACTTC. Protein product: CATTVSYEQYF.

The chain uses TRBV28 and TRBJ2-5, with D maybe TRBD2 (5 bases). The CDR3 consists of 15 residues. CDR1 and CDR2 from the germline V gene are MDHEN and SYDVKM. V lost 6 bases and J 2 bases, leaving 16 bases between the germline ends. CDR3 sequence (DNA): TGTGCCAGCAGGGCACTTGGACGGGATCAAGAGACCCAGTACTTC. Amino acids: CASRALGRDQETQYF.

V usage is TRBV11-2 and J usage is TRBJ1-2; D is uncertain. Looked up from germline, CDR1 is SGHAT and CDR2 is FQNNGV. V lost 2 bases and J lost 8, with 12 bases in between. This CDR3 comprises 13 residues. CDR3: CASSLSTAEGYTF. The CDR3 DNA reads TGTGCCAGCAGCTTATCGACGGCGGAGGGCTACACCTTC. Full variable domain (outside the CDR3, taken from reference TRBV11-2 and TRBJ1-2): EAGVAQSPRYKIIEKRQSVAFWCNPISGHATLYWYQQILGQGPKLLIQFQNNGVVDDSQLPKDRFSAERLKGVDSTLKIQPAKLEDSAVYLCASSLSTAEGYTFGSGTRLTVV.

A few counts support this clone. This rearrangement joins TRBV5-6 to TRBJ2-7; D might be TRBD1 (5 bases). The CDR3 is made up of 13 amino acids. Germline values: CDR1 SGHDT, CDR2 YYEEEE. V lost 1 base to trimming and J lost 3 bases, with 8 bases between them. The CDR3 spells CASSLLDNYEQYF. The CDR3 DNA follows: TGTGCCAGCAGCTTGTTGGACAACTACGAGCAGTACTTC. Full variable domain (rest looked up from reference TRBV5-6 and TRBJ2-7): DAGVTQSPTHLIKTRGQQVTLRCSPKSGHDTVSWYQQALGQGPQFIFQYYEEEERQRGNFPDRFSGHQFPNYSSELNVNALLLGDSALYLCASSLLDNYEQYFGPGTRLTVT.

The genes are TRBV28 and TRBJ1-1, with unresolved D. This CDR3 spans 14 amino acids. Germline V gene sequence: CDR1 MDHEN, CDR2 SYDVKM. V was trimmed by 5 bases and J by 0 bases, leaving 10 bases between them. The CDR3, as DNA: TGTGCCAGCAGTCTGGCGGATTTGAACACTGAAGCTTTCTTT. Translated, it gives CASSLADLNTEAFF. Supplemented by reference TRBV28 and TRBJ1-1, the full variable domain reads DVKVTQSSRYLVKRTGEKVFLECVQDMDHENMFWYRQDPGLGLRLIYFSYDVKMKEKGDIPEGYSVSREKKERFSLILESASTNQTSMYLCASSLADLNTEAFFGQGTRLTVV.

The chain combines TRBV5-1 with TRBJ2-3; 10 nucleotides agree with TRBD2. Germline-derived CDR1 and CDR2 are SGHRS and YFSETQ. Germline trimming cut 0 bases from V and 1 base from J; bases unmatched to any gene: 5. The CDR3 runs 17 residues. CDR3 nucleotides: TGCGCCAGCAGCTTGGGGATAGCGGGGGGCCGCACAGATACGCAGTATTTT. Translated: CASSLGIAGGRTDTQYF.

The table lists this clone with a few counts. V gene TRBV2 combines with J gene TRBJ2-7, with 7 bases aligning to TRBD1. V shed 7 bases and J 2 bases; nucleotides not matched to a gene: 8. This CDR3 has 14 residues. In germline, CDR1 is SNHLY, CDR2 FYNNEI. CDR3 sequence reads: CASTRTGPTYEQYF. The CDR3, as DNA: TGTGCCAGCACTCGGACAGGCCCTACCTACGAGCAGTACTTC.

The rearrangement uses TRBV6-5 and TRBJ2-2, with D uncertain. This CDR3 comprises 13 residues. With 7 bases removed from V and 0 bases from J, the gap between germline ends came to 6 bases. The germline gives CDR1 MNHEY, CDR2 SVGAGI. The CDR3, as DNA: TGTGCCAGCATATCAGCGAACACCGGGGAGCTGTTTTTT. Translation: CASISANTGELFF.

The chain joins TRBV24-1 to TRBJ1-1; D remains ambiguous. Germline CDR1 reads KGHDR; CDR2 reads SFDVKD. The CDR3 contains 12 residues. With 4 bases removed from V and 10 bases from J, the gap between germline ends came to 12 bases. CDR3 protein: CATSDPQLTAFF. CDR3 nucleotides: TGTGCCACCAGTGACCCCCAACTTACAGCTTTCTTT.

The CDR3 bases are TGTGCCAGCAGTGAAGGGGATAAGCGGGGGGACCCAGATATACCAAACAATGAGCAGTTCTTC. Its translation: CASSEGDKRGDPDIPNNEQFF. The V and J genes are TRBV2 and TRBJ2-1, with 9 bases fitting TRBD2. CDR3 length equals 21 residues. The germline V gene encodes CDR1 SNHLY and CDR2 FYNNEI. Trimming cost V 1 base and J 5 bases; bases outside gene matches: 21.

This clone showed up just a few times. This chain uses TRBV4-3 with TRBJ2-1, with TRBD2 matching over 10 bases. CDR3 size: 14 residues. V lost 2 bases and J lost 7; bases outside the gene matches: 2. Germline-derived CDR1 and CDR2 are LGHNA and YSLEER. CDR3 coding DNA: TGCGCCAGCAGCCAAACTAGCGGGGAGAATGAGCAGTTCTTC. Protein sequence: CASSQTSGENEQFF.

The chain couples TRBV27 to TRBJ1-5; TRBD1 is a possible D gene (5 bases). CDR1 and CDR2 from the germline V gene are MNHEY and SMNVEV (reference sequence). Trimming pared 5 bases from V and 2 bases from J, leaving 16 bases between. This CDR3 comprises 16 residues. CDR3 residues: CASSPIPGVGNQPQHF. CDR3 bases: TGTGCCAGCAGTCCGATCCCGGGGGTCGGCAATCAGCCCCAGCATTTT.